The 5 T cell receptor beta chains below were found in one sample sequenced in a study of Ad26.COV2.S vaccination and SARS-CoV-2 variants. The treatment here: around 19 received Ad26.COV2.S at low or high dose, single or two shots; several received placebo; per-sample allocation not given. The samples date from day 63 after the first vaccine or placebo injection. Profiled with immunoSEQ multiplex PCR; TCRdb holds only in-frame clones, not every one. The table lists some 250,000 clones, roughly 90% of them singletons. The sequenced sample was peripheral blood, obtained in a trial of Ad26.COV2.S vaccine versus placebo. The receptors shown here come from a person aged 18-60 years who received the Ad26.COV2.S COVID-19 vaccine or a placebo.

The genes are TRBV27 and TRBJ2-2, with 9 bases matching TRBD1. The CDR3 loop spans 14 amino acids. Germline-derived CDR1 and CDR2 are MNHEY and SMNVEV (reference sequence). Trimming removed 6 bases from V and 2 bases from J; junction bases left unmatched: 1. The CDR3 loop reads CASRQGANTGELFF. In DNA, the CDR3 is TGTGCCAGCAGACAGGGGGCAAACACCGGGGAGCTGTTTTTT.

The V gene is TRBV30, the J gene TRBJ1-3; D unclear. Germline V lookup: CDR1 GTSNPN, CDR2 SVGIG (reference sequence). V lost 5 bases to trimming and J lost 2 bases, with 10 bases between them. This CDR3 contains 13 residues. In DNA form, the CDR3 reads TGTGCCTGGGGCGAGGGCACTGGAAACACCATATATTTT. Its protein product is CAWGEGTGNTIYF.

This clone came up a few times. This chain links TRBV6-5 with TRBJ2-3, with D perhaps TRBD1 (6 bases). Per the germline V gene, CDR1 is MNHEY and CDR2 is SVGAGI. V lost 1 base and J lost 2, with 10 bases in between. The CDR3 runs to 15 residues. This CDR3 reads CASSYWQGSTDTQYF. Written as DNA, the CDR3 is TGTGCCAGCAGTTACTGGCAGGGGTCCACAGATACGCAGTATTTT.

CDR3 sequence: CATSEEQSSYNEQFF. CDR3 bases: TGCGCCACCTCGGAGGAGCAGAGCTCCTACAATGAGCAGTTCTTC. The rearrangement uses TRBV4-3 and TRBJ2-1; weak D call: TRBD2 (5 bases). The CDR3 runs 15 residues. Trimming removed 10 bases from V and 0 bases from J, with 16 bases in between. Germline lookup yields CDR1 LGHNA and CDR2 YSLEER.

The chain carries TRBV6-5 and TRBJ1-4; D is possibly TRBD1 (6 bases). The CDR3 covers 14 residues. Trimming took off 6 bases at V and 10 bases at J, with 18 bases between the two ends. CDR1 and CDR2 from the germline V gene are MNHEY and SVGAGI. The CDR3 DNA reads as TGTGCCAGCAGGCCGAGGGGGGAAAAGGGAAAACTGTTTTTT. This gives the protein CASRPRGEKGKLFF.